This T cell receptor beta chain came from a study of blood T cell repertoires in COVID-19. Study in general: PBMCs, B-cell-depleted T cells, or T cells were the source of the cDNA or gDNA that made up the material.

The CDR3 runs 14 residues. The germline CDR1 and CDR2 sequences are MNHEY and SVGAGI. V gave up 6 bases and J gave up 4 bases, with 15 bases separating them. This clone was counted only a few times. Some clones are missing from TCRdb's copy, which holds only in-frame ones; the method was immunoSEQ multiplex PCR. This sample has about 66,000 clones; about 80% occur once, and the top ten carry 5% to 8%. Sequenced material: peripheral blood. The clonotype comes from a man in his 60s with acute or convalescent COVID-19. This rearrangement joins TRBV6-5 to TRBJ1-1; D not resolved. DNA for the CDR3: TGTGCCAGCAGCTCCCCGGGTTCCGGCACTGAAGCTTTCTTT. This translates into CASSSPGSGTEAFF.